The TCR beta chain described here comes from a study of shared clonotypes between healthy human individuals. Study conclusions and caveats: Measured sharing among donors was expected to vary with sequencing depth. Non-shared clonotypes showed lower generation probabilities than clonotypes common to all four donors. On the whole, naive subsets had larger estimated richness than memory subsets had.

V was cut by 8 bases and J by 3 bases, with 14 bases left in between. Germline assignment: CDR1 SNHLY and CDR2 FYNNEI. This CDR3 has 14 amino acids. In its sample, this clone was seen once. The target antigen is unknown. The method was immunoSEQ multiplex PCR; TCRdb's version includes in-frame clones alone and lacks a portion of them. The table records 1.5 million to 2.5 million clones, less than 95% of them present only once. It was CD45RO-negative cells, positively selected for CCR7, that made up naive CD8 cells, with terminally differentiated effector memory CD45RA+ cells excluded. The chain has TRBV2 and TRBJ2-1; D not certain. Material: naive CD8+ T cells sorted from blood. This receptor was taken from a man aged 18 to 35 in good health. Here the CDR3 DNA reads TGTGCCAGCGGCGAAGTTTCAATCTACAATGAGCAGTTCTTC. Its protein is CASGEVSIYNEQFF.